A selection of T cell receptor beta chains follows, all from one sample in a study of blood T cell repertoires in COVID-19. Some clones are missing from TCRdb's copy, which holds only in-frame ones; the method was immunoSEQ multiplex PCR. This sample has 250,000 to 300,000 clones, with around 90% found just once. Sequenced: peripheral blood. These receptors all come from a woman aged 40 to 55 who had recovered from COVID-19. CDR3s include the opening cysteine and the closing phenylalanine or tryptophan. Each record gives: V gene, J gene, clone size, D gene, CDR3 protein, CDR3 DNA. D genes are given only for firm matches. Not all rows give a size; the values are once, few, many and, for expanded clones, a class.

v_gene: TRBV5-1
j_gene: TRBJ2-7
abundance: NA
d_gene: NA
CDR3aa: CASSLTGFSYEQYF
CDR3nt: TGCGCCAGCAGCCTTACAGGGTTCTCCTACGAGCAGTACTTC

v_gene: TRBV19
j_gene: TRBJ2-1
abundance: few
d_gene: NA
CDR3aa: CASSIDWGGGYNEQFF
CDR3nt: TGTGCCAGTAGTATAGACTGGGGGGGCGGATACAATGAGCAGTTCTTC

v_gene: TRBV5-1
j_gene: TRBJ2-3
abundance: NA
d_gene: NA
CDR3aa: CASSLGQVSARPDTQYF
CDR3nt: TGCGCCAGCAGCTTGGGACAGGTCTCTGCGAGACCAGATACGCAGTATTTT

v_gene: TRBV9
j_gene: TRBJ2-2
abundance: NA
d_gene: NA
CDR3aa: CASSSQTNTGELFF
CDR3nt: TGTGCCAGCAGCTCACAGACGAACACCGGGGAGCTGTTTTTT

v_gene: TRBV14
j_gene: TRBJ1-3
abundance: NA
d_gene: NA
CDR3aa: CASSQPGLNTIYF
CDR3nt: TGTGCCAGCAGCCAACCAGGGCTCAACACCATATATTTT

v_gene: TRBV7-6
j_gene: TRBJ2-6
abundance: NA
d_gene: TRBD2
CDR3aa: CASSSIPGGLNFPGANVLTF
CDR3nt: TGTGCCAGCAGCTCAATACCGGGGGGGCTTAACTTCCCTGGGGCCAACGTCCTGACTTTC

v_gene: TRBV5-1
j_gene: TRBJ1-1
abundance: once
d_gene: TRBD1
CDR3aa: CASSSGQGSMNTEAFF
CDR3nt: TGCGCCAGCAGCTCTGGACAGGGGTCTATGAACACTGAAGCTTTCTTT

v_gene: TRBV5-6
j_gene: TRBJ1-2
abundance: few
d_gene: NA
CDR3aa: CASSAGTFGYTF
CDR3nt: TGTGCCAGCAGCGCGGGGACGTTTGGCTACACCTTC

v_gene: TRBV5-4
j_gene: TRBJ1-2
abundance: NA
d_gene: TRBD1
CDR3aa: CASSFGQENYGYTF
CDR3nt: TGTGCCAGCAGCTTCGGACAGGAGAACTATGGCTACACCTTC

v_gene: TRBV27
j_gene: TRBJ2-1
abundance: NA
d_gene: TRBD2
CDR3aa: CASRRGSGIYNEQFF
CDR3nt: TGTGCCAGCCGCCGGGGTAGCGGGATCTACAATGAGCAGTTCTTC

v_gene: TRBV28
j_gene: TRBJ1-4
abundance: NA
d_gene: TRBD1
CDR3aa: CASKQTGGLVEKLFF
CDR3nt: TGTGCCAGCAAACAGACAGGGGGCTTAGTTGAAAAACTGTTTTTT

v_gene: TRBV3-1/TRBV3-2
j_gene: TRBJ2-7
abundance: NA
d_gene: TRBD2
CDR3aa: CASSQLQPWTSFYEQYF
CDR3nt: TGTGCCAGCAGCCAACTACAACCTTGGACTAGTTTCTACGAGCAGTACTTC

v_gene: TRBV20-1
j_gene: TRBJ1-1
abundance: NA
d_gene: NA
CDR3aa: CSASKQQAFF
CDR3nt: TGCAGTGCTAGTAAGCAACAAGCTTTCTTT

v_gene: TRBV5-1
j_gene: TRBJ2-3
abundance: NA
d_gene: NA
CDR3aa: CASSQDSITDTQYF
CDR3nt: TGCGCCAGCAGCCAAGACAGCATCACAGATACGCAGTATTTT

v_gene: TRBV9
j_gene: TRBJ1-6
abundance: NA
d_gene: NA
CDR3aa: CASSRGTENSPLHF
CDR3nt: TGTGCCAGCAGCCGTGGTACAGAGAATTCACCCCTCCACTTT

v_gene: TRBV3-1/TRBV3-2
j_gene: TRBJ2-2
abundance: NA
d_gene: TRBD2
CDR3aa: CASSPQAGAGGELFF
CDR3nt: TGTGCCAGCAGCCCCCAAGCGGGGGCCGGCGGGGAGCTGTTTTTT

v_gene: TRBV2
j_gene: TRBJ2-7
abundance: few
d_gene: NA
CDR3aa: CASSGQSYEQYF
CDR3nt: TGTGCCAGCAGTGGGCAGTCCTACGAGCAGTACTTC

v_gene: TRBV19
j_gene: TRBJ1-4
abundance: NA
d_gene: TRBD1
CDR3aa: CASRNARDRNEKLFF
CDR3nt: TGTGCCAGTAGAAACGCACGGGACAGAAATGAAAAACTGTTTTTT

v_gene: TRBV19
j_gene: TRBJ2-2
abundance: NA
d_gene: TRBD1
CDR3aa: CASSSRDRGRTGELFF
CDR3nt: TGTGCCAGTAGTAGCCGGGACAGGGGGCGGACCGGGGAGCTGTTTTTT

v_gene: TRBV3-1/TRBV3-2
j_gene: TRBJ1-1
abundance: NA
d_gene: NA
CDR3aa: CASSQARANTEAFF
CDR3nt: TGTGCCAGCAGCCAAGCACGAGCGAACACTGAAGCTTTCTTT

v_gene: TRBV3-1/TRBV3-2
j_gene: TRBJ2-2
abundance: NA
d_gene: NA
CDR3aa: CASSQGLVASVTNTGELFF
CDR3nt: TGTGCCAGCAGCCAAGGGTTGGTAGCGTCAGTTACGAACACCGGGGAGCTGTTTTTT

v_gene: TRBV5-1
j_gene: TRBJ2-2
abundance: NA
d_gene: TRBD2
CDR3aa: CASSRGETGELFF
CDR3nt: TGCGCCAGCAGTCGGGGGGAGACCGGGGAGCTGTTTTTT

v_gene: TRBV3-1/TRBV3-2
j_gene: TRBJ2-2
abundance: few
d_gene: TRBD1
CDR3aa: CASSYGQDGNTGELFF
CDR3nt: TGTGCCAGCAGTTACGGACAGGATGGAAACACCGGGGAGCTGTTTTTT

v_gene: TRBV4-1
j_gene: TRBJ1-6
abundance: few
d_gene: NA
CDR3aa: CASSQETAKRGNSPLHF
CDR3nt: TGCGCCAGCAGCCAAGAGACAGCTAAGCGGGGTAATTCACCCCTCCACTTT

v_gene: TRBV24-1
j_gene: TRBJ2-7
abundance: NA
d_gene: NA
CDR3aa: CATSPGHTYEQYF
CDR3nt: TGTGCCACCAGTCCGGGACATACCTACGAGCAGTACTTC

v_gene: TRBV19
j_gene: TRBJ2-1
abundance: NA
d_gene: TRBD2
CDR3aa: CASSMFLPTSGLYNEQFF
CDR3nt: TGTGCCAGTAGTATGTTCTTACCGACTAGCGGTCTGTACAATGAGCAGTTCTTC

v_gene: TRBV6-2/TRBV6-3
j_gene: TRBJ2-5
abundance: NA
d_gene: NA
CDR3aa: CASSTTRAGETQYF
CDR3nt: TGTGCCAGCAGTACGACCCGGGCGGGGGAGACCCAGTACTTC

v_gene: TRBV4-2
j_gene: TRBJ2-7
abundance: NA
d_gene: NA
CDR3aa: CASSQGSGTSLHEQYF
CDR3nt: TGTGCCAGCAGCCAAGGTAGCGGAACCTCCCTGCACGAGCAGTACTTC

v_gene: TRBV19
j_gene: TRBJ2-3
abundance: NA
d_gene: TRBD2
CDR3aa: CASSTRISGRGLTDTQYF
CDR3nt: TGTGCCAGTAGTACCCGAATCAGCGGGAGGGGCCTCACAGATACGCAGTATTTT

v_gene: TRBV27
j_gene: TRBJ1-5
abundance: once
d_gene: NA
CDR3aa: CASSLNGGLGSNQPQHF
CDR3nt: TGTGCCAGCAGCCTAAACGGGGGGCTGGGAAGCAATCAGCCCCAGCATTTT

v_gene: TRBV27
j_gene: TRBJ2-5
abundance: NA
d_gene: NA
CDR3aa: CASSFQRGETQYF
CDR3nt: TGTGCCAGCAGTTTCCAAAGAGGGGAGACCCAGTACTTC

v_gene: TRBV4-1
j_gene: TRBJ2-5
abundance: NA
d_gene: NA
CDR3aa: CASSQGPIPLQETQYF
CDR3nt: TGCGCCAGCAGCCAAGGCCCCATCCCCCTACAAGAGACCCAGTACTTC

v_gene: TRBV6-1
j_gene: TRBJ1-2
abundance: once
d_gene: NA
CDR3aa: CASSETLSLGGTSGYTF
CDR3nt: TGTGCCAGCAGTGAAACCCTATCCCTAGGAGGGACGAGTGGCTACACCTTC

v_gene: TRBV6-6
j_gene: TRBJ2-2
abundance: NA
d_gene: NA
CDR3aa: CASSYLSGSGELFF
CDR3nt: TGTGCCAGCAGTTACCTGTCGGGTTCCGGGGAGCTGTTTTTT

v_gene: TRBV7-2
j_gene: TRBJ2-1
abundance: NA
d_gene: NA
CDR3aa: CASSSASYNEQFF
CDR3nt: TGTGCCAGCAGCTCCGCTAGCTACAATGAGCAGTTCTTC

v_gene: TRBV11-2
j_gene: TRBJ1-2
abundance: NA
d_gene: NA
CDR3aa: CASSLAGNYGYTF
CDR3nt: TGTGCCAGCAGCTTAGCGGGTAACTATGGCTACACCTTC

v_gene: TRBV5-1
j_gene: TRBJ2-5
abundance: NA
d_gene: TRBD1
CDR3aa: CASSLGYRGWGQETQYF
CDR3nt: TGCGCCAGCAGCTTGGGATACAGGGGATGGGGACAAGAGACCCAGTACTTC

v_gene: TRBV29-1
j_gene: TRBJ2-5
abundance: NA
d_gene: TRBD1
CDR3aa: CSVDPDRGQETQYF
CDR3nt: TGCAGCGTTGACCCGGACAGGGGGCAAGAGACCCAGTACTTC

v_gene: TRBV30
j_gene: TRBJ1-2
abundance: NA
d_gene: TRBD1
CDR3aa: CAGRQGANYGYTF
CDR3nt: TGTGCCGGAAGACAGGGGGCTAACTATGGCTACACCTTC

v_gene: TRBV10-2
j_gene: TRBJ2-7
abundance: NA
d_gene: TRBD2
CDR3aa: CASSDHGGTRSYEQYF
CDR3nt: TGCGCCAGCAGTGACCACGGGGGGACTCGTTCCTACGAGCAGTACTTC

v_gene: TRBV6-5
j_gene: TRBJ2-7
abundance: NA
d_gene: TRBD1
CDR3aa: CASSRRDSSYEQYF
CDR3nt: TGTGCCAGCAGCCGCCGGGACAGCTCCTACGAGCAGTACTTC

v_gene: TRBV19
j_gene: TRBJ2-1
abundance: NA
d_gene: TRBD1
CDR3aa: CASSIEVGTGSVEQFF
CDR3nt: TGTGCCAGTAGTATAGAGGTCGGGACAGGGTCCGTTGAGCAGTTCTTC

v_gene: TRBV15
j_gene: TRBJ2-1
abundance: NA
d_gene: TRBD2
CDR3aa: CATSRVAGVFLHEQFF
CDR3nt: TGTGCCACCAGCAGAGTAGCGGGAGTCTTCCTCCATGAGCAGTTCTTC

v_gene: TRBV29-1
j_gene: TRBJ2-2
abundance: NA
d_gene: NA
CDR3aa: CSVVPPGLLNTGELFF
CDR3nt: TGCAGCGTTGTTCCCCCGGGACTTCTGAACACCGGGGAGCTGTTTTTT

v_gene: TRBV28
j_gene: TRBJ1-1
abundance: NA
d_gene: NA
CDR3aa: CASSPPGGNTEAFF
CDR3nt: TGTGCCAGCAGTCCCCCCGGAGGGAACACTGAAGCTTTCTTT

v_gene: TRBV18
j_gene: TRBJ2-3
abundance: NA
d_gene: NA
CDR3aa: CASSPPTSSDTQYF
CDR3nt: TGTGCCAGCTCACCACCTACTAGCTCAGATACGCAGTATTTT

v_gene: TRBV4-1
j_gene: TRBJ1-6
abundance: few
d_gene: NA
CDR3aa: CASSQAGAGGNSPLHF
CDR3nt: TGCGCCAGCAGCCAAGCGGGAGCGGGGGGGAATTCACCCCTCCACTTT

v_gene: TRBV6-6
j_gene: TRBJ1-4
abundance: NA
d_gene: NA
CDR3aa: CAGGRANEKLFF
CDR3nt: TGTGCCGGGGGGAGGGCTAATGAAAAACTGTTTTTT

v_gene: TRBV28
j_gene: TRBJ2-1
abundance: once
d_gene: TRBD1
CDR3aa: CASSLQGAGFDEQFF
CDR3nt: TGTGCCAGCAGCCTACAGGGGGCGGGTTTCGATGAGCAGTTCTTC

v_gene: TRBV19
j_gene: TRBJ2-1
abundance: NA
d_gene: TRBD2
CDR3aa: CASSTWTSGYNEQFF
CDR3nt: TGTGCCAGTAGTACATGGACTAGCGGTTACAATGAGCAGTTCTTC

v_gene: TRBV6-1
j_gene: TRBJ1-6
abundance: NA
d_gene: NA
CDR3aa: CASSGRQTSSYNSPLHF
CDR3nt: TGTGCCAGCAGTGGCCGACAGACCAGCTCCTATAATTCACCCCTCCACTTT

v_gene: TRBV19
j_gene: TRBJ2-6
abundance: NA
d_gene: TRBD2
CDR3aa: CASMVPGEGFSGANVLTF
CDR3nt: TGTGCCAGTATGGTCCCCGGGGAGGGATTCTCTGGGGCCAACGTCCTGACTTTC

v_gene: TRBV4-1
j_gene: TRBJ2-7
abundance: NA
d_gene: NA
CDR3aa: CASSQTGGGEQYF
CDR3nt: TGCGCCAGCAGCCAAACAGGGGGGGGCGAGCAGTACTTC

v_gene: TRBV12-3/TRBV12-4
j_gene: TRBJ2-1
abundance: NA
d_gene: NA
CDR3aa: CASSLGLPGEQFF
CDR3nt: TGTGCCAGCAGTTTGGGACTGCCGGGGGAGCAGTTCTTC

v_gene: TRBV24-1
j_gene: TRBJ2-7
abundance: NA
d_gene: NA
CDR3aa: CATSDSKTASYEQYF
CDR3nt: TGTGCCACCAGTGATTCAAAGACAGCATCCTACGAGCAGTACTTC

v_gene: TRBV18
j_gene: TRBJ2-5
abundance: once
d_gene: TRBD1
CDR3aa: CASVPGTGGETQYF
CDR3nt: TGTGCCAGCGTTCCCGGGACAGGGGGAGAGACCCAGTACTTC

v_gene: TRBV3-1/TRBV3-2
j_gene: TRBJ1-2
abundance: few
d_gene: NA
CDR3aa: CASSPGQNYGYTF
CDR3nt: TGTGCCAGCAGCCCCGGACAGAACTATGGCTACACCTTC

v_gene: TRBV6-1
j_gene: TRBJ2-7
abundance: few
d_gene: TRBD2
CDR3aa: CASSESSGRTHEQYF
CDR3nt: TGTGCCAGCAGTGAATCCAGCGGGAGGACACACGAGCAGTACTTC